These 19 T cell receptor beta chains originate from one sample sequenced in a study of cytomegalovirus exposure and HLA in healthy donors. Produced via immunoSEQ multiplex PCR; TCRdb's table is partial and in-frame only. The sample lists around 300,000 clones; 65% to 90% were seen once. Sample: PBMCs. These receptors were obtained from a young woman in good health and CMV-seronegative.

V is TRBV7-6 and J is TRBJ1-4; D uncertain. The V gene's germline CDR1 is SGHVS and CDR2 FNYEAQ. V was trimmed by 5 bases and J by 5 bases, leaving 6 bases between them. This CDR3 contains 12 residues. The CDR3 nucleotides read TGTGCCAGCAGCCACTCAAATGAAAAACTGTTTTTT. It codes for CASSHSNEKLFF.

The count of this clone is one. CDR3 nucleotide sequence: TGTGCCAGCAGCTTCGTCGGGGGGGGAGAGACCCAGTACTTC. Amino acids: CASSFVGGGETQYF. The V call is TRBV7-2, the J call TRBJ2-5; 8 bases agree with TRBD2. The CDR3 covers 14 residues. Trimming cost V 3 bases and J 4 bases; bases outside gene matches: 4. Germline CDR1 reads SGHTA; CDR2 reads FQGNSA.

CDR3 coding DNA: TGTGCCAGCAGCAAAGCGGGAGACGATCATGAGCAGTTCTTC. Encoded protein: CASSKAGDDHEQFF. V is TRBV11-3 and J is TRBJ2-1; 8 bases are a match to TRBD2. CDR1 and CDR2 from the germline V gene are SGHNT and YENEEA. The junction had 8 bases not matched to a gene; V was cut back by 5 bases and J by 8 bases. This CDR3 comprises 14 residues.

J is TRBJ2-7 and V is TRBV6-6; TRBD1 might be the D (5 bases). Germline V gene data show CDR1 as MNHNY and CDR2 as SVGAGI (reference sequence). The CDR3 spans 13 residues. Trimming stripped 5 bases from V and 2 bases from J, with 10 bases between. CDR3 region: CASSVGHTYEQYF. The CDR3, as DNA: TGTGCCAGCAGTGTTGGACATACCTACGAGCAGTACTTC.

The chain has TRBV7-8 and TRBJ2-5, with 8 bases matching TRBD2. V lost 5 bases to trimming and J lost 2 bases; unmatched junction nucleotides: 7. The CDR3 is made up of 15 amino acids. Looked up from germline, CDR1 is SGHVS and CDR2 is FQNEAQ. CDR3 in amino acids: CASSKERGRQETQYF. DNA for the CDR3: TGTGCCAGCAGCAAGGAGCGGGGGAGGCAAGAGACCCAGTACTTC. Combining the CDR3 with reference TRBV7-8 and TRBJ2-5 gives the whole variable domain GAGVSQSPRYKVAKRGQDVALRCDPISGHVSLFWYQQALGQGPEFLTYFQNEAQLDKSGLPSDRFFAERPEGSVSTLKIQRTQQEDSAVYLCASSKERGRQETQYFGPGTRLLVL.

As DNA, the CDR3 is TGTGCCAGCAGCTTTCCCTTATTCCGGGACTATCGTTTTTGCGGGGAGCTGTTTTTT. Protein sequence: CASSFPLFRDYRFCGELFF. V usage is TRBV7-9 and J usage is TRBJ2-2; 7 positions agree with TRBD2. This CDR3 is 19 amino acids long. Germline CDR1 reads SEHNR; CDR2 reads FQNEAQ (reference sequence). The ends lost 3 bases at V and 7 bases at J; junction bases unmatched: 20.

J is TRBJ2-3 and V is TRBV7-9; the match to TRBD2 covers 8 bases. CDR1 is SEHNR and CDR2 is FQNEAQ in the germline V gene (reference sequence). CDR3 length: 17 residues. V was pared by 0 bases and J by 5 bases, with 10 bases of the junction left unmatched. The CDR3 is CASSLASGAPIGDTQYF. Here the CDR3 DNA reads TGTGCCAGCAGCTTAGCTAGCGGGGCGCCTATCGGAGATACGCAGTATTTT.

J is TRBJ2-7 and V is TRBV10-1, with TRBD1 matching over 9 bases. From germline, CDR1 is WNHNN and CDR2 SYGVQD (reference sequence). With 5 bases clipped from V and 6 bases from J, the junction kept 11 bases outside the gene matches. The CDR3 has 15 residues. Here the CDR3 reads CASSPSQQGAIEQYF. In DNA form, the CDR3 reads TGCGCCAGCAGTCCTTCCCAACAGGGGGCGATCGAGCAGTACTTC.

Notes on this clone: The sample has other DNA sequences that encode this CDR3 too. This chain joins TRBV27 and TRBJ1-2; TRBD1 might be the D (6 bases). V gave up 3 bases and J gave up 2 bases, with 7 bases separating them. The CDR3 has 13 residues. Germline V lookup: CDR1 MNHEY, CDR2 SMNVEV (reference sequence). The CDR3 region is CASSFGQNYGYTF. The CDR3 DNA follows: TGTGCCAGCAGTTTCGGACAGAACTATGGCTACACCTTC.

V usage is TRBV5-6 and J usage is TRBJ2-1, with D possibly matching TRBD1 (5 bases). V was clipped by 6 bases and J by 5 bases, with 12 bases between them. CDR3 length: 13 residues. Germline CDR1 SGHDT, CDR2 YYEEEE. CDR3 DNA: TGTGCCAGCACCGTCAGGGCCCACAATGAGCAGTTCTTC. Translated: CASTVRAHNEQFF.

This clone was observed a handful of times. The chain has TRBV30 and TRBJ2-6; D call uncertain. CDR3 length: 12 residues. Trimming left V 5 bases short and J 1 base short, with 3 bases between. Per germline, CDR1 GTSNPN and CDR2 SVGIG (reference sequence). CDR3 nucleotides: TGTGCCTGGTCTTCTGGGGCCAACGTCCTGACTTTC. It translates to CAWSSGANVLTF.

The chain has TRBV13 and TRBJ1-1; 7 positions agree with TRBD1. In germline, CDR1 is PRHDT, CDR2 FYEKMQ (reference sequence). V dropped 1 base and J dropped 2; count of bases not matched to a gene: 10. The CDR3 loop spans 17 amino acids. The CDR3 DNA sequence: TGTGCCAGCAGCTTAGCCCCGGCAGGGGGAATAAACACTGAAGCTTTCTTT. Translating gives CASSLAPAGGINTEAFF. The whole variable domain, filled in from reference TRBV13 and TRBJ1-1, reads AAGVIQSPRHLIKEKRETATLKCYPIPRHDTVYWYQQGPGQDPQFLISFYEKMQSDKGSIPDRFSAQQFSDYHSELNMSSLELGDSALYFCASSLAPAGGINTEAFFGQGTRLTVV.

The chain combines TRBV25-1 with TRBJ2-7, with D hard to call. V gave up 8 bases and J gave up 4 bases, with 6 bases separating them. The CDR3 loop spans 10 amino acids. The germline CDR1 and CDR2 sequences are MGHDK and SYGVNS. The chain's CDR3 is CASGHYEQYF. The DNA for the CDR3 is TGTGCCAGCGGCCATTACGAGCAGTACTTC.

In nucleotides, the CDR3 is TGTGCCAGTACCACAGGGGGCTATGGCTACACCTTC. Residues: CASTTGGYGYTF. This chain links TRBV19 with TRBJ1-2; 8 bases are a match to TRBD1. Per the germline V gene, CDR1 is LNHDA and CDR2 is SQIVND (reference sequence). Unmatched junction bases numbered 2, after V lost 7 bases and J lost 4 bases. This CDR3 has 12 residues. Full variable domain (remainder filled in from reference TRBV19 and TRBJ1-2): DGGITQSPKYLFRKEGQNVTLSCEQNLNHDAMYWYRQDPGQGLRLIYYSQIVNDFQKGDIAEGYSVSREKKESFPLTVTSAQKNPTAFYLCASTTGGYGYTFGSGTRLTVV.

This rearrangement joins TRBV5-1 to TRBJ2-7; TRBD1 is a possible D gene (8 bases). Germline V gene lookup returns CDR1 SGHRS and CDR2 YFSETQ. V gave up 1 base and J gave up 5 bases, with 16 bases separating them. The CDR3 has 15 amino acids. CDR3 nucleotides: TGCGCCAGCAGCTTGAACCCAGCGGGACAGGACGAGCAGTACTTC. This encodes CASSLNPAGQDEQYF.

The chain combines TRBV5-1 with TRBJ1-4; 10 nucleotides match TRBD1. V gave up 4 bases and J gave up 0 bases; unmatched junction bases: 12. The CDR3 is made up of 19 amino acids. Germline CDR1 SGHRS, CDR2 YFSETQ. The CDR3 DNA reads TGCGCCAGCAGCGGACTCCGGGACAGGGGAAACACAACTAATGAAAAACTGTTTTTT. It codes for CASSGLRDRGNTTNEKLFF.

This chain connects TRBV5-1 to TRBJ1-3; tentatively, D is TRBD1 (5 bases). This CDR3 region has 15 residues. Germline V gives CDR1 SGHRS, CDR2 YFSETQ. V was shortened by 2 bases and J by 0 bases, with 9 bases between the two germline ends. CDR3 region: CASSLQVNSGNTIYF. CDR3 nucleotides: TGCGCCAGCAGCTTACAGGTTAACTCTGGAAACACCATATATTTT.

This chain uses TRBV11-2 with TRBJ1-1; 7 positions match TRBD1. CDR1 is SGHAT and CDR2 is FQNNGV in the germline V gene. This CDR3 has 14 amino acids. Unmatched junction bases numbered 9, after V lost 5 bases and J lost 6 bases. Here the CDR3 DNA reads TGTGCCAGCAGCAAAGACAGGGTGAAAGCTGAAGCTTTCTTT. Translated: CASSKDRVKAEAFF.

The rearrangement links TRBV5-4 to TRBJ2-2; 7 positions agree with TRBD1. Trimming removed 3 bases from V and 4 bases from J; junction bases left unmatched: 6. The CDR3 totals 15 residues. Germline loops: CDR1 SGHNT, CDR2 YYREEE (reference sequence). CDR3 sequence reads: CASSSDRASTGELFF. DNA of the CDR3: TGTGCCAGCAGCTCCGACAGGGCCAGCACCGGGGAGCTGTTTTTT.